This T cell receptor beta chain was observed in a study of blood T cell repertoires in COVID-19 (dated by TCRdb to the early 2020s). In terms of the full investigation: Collaborator samples came from the United States, Italy and Spain and covered acute and convalescent phases of COVID-19. The material from the prospective study consisted of cDNA or gDNA derived from T cells, B-cell-depleted T cells, or PBMCs. Deeply sampled blood TCRbeta repertoires from subjects exposed to, actively infected with, or recovered from COVID-19 were included in the dataset. The repertoires were released in a freely available public database intended as a resource for research on the immune response to SARS-CoV-2. Samples were obtained from the ongoing ImmuneRACE study (first 160 participants) and from some 1,200 subjects provided by 6 global collaborators. Nearly every sample came with metadata listing a de-identified subject ID, COVID-19 status, age in years and sex. HLA class I and class II types, where available, came from metadata supplied by the sample provider rather than from assay-based typing.

The immunoSEQ Assay, a bias-controlled multiplex PCR, was used to amplify TCRbeta CDR3 regions from genomic DNA. The authors' analysis ran thus. The number of nucleated cells in each sample was estimated by amplification of reference gene primers within the assay. To quantify the absolute abundance of each unique TCRbeta CDR3 rearrangement, sequence reads were collapsed and filtered. Productive Simpson clonality was computed per sample as the square root of Simpson's diversity index over productive rearrangements. This immuneACCESS table, as held by TCRdb, lists in-frame sequences with V and J called but not all clones. Of the missing ones, under half trace to an unresolved V gene in checked studies; the others have no known cause. V and J calls and clone size follow that table, whereas D and trimming were derived from the DNA. Across this sample there are around 260,000 clones, with approximately 83% seen only once. Approximately 4% of the sample rests with the top ten.

Comment on this clone: Its antigen specificity is not known. No base-level quality is on record; no much larger clone is a single base apart.

Taken from cysteine to phenylalanine, the CDR3 has 14 residues. CDR3 DNA is the only sequence kept; it has 42 bases, read in frame from the first base. CDR1 and CDR2 were assigned from the germline V gene as WSHSY and SAAADI. V loses 3 bases of germline sequence and J loses 1 base, and the interval between the two ends is 9 bases. Enrolling through a virtual design, the prospective study's participants ranged in age from roughly 18 to 100 years and lived across some 22 United States geographic areas. Cohort assignment in the prospective study relied on participant-reported clinical history from a screening survey and a study questionnaire. ImmuneRACE Cohort 3 recovered participants were defined by two consecutive negative NP/OP PCR tests, healthcare professional clearance, or symptom resolution. Mobile phlebotomists in the prospective study collected whole blood, serum and a nasopharyngeal or oropharyngeal swab from every participant. Additional blood draws and questionnaires over a roughly two-month period could optionally be provided by prospective study participants. Before DNA extraction, blood samples from the prospective study were shipped at room temperature or frozen.

The full study reports these points: The quantity of clinical and demographic metadata differed by source and by participant and was supplied without curation.

The sequence was obtained from a woman aged 25 to 39 who had recovered from COVID-19. The rearrangement joined TRBV10-2 to TRBJ1-1; the D gene is possibly TRBD1, with 6 bases matching. The source material was PBMCs or T cells enriched from blood (not recorded which). The CDR3 sequence is CASSEVQGNTEAFF. The base sequence is TGCGCCAGCAGTGAAGTACAGGGGAACACTGAAGCTTTCTTT.